The T cell receptor beta chain described here comes from a study of T cell repertoires in cytomegalovirus infection. At the level of the study: It was the public TCR beta signatures that indicated both CMV infection and matching HLA type. Study conclusions and caveats: Clonotype analysis showed dominance of the ex vivo response by HLA-C-restricted CMV-specific TCR beta clonotypes. Frequencies of public TCR beta families were cumulated, and this identified carriers of CMV plus the relevant HLA.

The CDR3 contains 15 residues. Germline V gene data show CDR1 as MDHEN and CDR2 as SYDVKM. The V and J ends lost 4 bases and 5 bases respectively, with 14 bases between them. This clonotype showed up many times. Its antigen is not identified. Each CDR3 protein is one row after TCRdb ran MiXCR on the reads. The table shows approximately 490,000 distinct CDR3 sequences, with about 11% occurring only once. The sequenced sample consisted of PBMCs. The receptor was derived from a human donor in good health (CMV status not recorded). Some clones in this sample may be carry-over from other donors' samples. V and J are TRBV28 and TRBJ2-2; possible D gene TRBD1, 6 bases. The CDR3 DNA sequence: TGTGCCAGCAGTTCTTCAGGGGAAAGGACCGGGGAGCTGTTTTTT. It yields the protein CASSSSGERTGELFF.